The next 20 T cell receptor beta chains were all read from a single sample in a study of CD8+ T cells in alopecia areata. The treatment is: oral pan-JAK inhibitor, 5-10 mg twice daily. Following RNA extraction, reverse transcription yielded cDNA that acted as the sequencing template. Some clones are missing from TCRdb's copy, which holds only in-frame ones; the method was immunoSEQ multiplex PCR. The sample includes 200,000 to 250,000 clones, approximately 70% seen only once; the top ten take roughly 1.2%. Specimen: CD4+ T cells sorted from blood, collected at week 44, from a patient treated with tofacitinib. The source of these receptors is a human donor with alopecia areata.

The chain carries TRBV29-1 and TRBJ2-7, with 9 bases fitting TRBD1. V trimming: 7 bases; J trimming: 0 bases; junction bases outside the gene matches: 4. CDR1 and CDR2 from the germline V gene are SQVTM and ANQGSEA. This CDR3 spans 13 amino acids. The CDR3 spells CSGKQGASYEQYF. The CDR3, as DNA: TGCAGCGGGAAACAGGGGGCCTCCTACGAGCAGTACTTC.

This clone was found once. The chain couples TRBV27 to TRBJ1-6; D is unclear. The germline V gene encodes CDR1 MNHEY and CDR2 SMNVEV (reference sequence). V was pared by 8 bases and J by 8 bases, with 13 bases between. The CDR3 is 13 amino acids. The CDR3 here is CASSQRGDSPLHF. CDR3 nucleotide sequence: TGTGCCAGCTCTCAACGGGGTGATTCACCCCTCCACTTT.

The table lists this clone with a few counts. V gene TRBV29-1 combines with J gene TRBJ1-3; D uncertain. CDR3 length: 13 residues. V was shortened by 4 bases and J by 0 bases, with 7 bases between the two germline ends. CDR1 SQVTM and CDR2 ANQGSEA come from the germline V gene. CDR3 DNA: TGCAGCGTTGGAGGACGCTCTGGAAACACCATATATTTT. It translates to CSVGGRSGNTIYF.

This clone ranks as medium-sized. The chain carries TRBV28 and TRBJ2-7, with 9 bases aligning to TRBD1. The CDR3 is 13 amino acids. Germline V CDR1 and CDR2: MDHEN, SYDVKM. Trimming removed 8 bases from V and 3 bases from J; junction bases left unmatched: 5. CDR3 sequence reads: CASFPGQGYEQYF. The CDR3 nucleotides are TGTGCCAGCTTTCCGGGACAGGGCTACGAGCAGTACTTC.

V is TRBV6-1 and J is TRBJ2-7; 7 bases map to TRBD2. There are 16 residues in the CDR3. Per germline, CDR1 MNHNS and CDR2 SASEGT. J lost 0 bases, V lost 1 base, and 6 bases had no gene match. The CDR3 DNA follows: TGTGCCAGCAGTGAAGGATCGCGGGGGAGCTCCTACGAGCAGTACTTC. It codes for CASSEGSRGSSYEQYF.

CDR3 sequence: CASSPRPETYYGYTF. The CDR3 DNA reads as TGTGCCAGCTCACCACGGCCGGAGACCTACTATGGCTACACCTTC. V and J are TRBV18 and TRBJ1-2, with D unresolved. This CDR3 region has 15 residues. CDR1 and CDR2 from the germline V gene are KGHSH and LQKENI. With 1 base removed from V and 3 bases from J, the gap between germline ends came to 12 bases.

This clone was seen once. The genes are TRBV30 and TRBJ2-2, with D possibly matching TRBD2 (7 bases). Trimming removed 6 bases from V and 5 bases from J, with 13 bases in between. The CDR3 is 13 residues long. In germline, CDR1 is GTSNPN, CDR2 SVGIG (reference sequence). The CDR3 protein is CACTGGSTGELFF. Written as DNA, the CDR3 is TGTGCCTGTACGGGGGGCTCGACCGGGGAGCTGTTTTTT.

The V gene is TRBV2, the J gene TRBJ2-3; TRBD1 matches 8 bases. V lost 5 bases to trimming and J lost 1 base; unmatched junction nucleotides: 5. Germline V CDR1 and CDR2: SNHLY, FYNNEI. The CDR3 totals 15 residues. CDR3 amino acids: CASSYKTGGTDTQYF. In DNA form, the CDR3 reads TGTGCCAGCAGTTATAAGACAGGGGGCACAGATACGCAGTATTTT.

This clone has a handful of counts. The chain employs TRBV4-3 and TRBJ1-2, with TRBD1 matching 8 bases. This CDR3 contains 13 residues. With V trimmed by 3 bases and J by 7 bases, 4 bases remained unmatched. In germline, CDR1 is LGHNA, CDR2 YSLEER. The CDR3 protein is CASSQLTGGGYTF. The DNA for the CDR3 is TGCGCCAGCAGCCAGCTTACAGGGGGTGGCTACACCTTC.

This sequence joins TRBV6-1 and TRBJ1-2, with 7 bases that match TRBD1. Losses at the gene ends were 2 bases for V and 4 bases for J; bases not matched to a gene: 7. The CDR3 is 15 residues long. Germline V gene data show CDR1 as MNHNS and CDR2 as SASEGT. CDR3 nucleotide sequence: TGTGCCAGCAGTGAAACGGGACAGCTCTTCTATGGCTACACCTTC. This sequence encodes CASSETGQLFYGYTF.

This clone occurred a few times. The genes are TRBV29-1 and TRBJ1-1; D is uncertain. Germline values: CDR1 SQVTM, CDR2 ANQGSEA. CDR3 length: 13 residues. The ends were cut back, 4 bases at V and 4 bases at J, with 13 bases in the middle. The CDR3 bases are TGCAGCGTTGGGCGGGGAGGGAGCACTGAAGCTTTCTTT. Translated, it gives CSVGRGGSTEAFF. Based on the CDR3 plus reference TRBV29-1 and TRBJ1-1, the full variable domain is SAVISQKPSRDICQRGTSLTIQCQVDSQVTMMFWYRQQPGQSLTLIATANQGSEATYESGFVIDKFPISRPNLTFSTLTVSNMSPEDSSIYLCSVGRGGSTEAFFGQGTRLTVV.

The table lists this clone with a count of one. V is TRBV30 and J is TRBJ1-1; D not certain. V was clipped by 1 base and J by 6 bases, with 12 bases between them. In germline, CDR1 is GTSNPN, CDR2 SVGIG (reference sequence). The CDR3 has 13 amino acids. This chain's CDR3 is CAWSALVQAEAFF. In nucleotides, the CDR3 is TGTGCCTGGAGTGCACTGGTGCAGGCTGAAGCTTTCTTT.

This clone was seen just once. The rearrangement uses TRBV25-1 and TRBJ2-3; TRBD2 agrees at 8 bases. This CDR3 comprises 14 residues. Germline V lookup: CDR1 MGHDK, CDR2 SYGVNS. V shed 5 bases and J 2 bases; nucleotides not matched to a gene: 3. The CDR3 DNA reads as TGTGCCAGCAGTAGCGGGGGTTACACAGATACGCAGTATTTT. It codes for CASSSGGYTDTQYF.

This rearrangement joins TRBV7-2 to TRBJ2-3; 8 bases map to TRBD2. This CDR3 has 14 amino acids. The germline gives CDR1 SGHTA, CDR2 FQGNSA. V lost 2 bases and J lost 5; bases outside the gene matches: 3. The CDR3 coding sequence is TGTGCCAGCAGCTTATCGGGGGGGCGAGATACGCAGTATTTT. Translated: CASSLSGGRDTQYF.

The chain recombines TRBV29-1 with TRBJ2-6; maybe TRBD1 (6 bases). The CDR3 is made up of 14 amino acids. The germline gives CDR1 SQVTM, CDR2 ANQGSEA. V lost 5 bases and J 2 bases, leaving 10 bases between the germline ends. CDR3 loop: CSVSQGPGANVLTF. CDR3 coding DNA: TGCAGCGTTTCACAGGGCCCTGGGGCCAACGTCCTGACTTTC.

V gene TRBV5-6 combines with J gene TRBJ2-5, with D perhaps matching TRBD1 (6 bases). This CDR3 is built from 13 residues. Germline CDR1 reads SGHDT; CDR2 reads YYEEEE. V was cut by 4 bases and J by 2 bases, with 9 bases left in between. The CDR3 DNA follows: TGTGCCAGCAGCAAGGACAGTCAAGAGACCCAGTACTTC. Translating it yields CASSKDSQETQYF.

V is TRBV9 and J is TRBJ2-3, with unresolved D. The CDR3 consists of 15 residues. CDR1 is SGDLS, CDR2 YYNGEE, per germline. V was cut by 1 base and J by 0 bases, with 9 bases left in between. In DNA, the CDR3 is TGTGCCAGCAGCGTAATAGCCGCTAGCACAGATACGCAGTATTTT. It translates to CASSVIAASTDTQYF.

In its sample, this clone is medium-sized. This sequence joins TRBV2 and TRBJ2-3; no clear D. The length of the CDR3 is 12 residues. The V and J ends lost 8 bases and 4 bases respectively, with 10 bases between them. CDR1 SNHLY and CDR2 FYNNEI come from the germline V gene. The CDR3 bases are TGTGCCAGCTGTAGTGATGCAGATACGCAGTATTTT. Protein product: CASCSDADTQYF.

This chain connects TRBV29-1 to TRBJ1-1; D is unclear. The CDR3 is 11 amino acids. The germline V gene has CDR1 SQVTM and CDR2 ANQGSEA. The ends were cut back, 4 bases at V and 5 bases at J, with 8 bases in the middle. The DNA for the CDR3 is TGCAGCGTTGTTCTAGATACTGAAGCTTTCTTT. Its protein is CSVVLDTEAFF.

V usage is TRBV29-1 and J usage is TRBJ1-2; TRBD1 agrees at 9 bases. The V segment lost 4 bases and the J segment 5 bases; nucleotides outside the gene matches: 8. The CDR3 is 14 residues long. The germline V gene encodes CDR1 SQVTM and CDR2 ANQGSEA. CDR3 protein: CSVAPGTGMYGYTF. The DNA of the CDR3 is TGCAGCGTTGCACCCGGGACAGGGATGTATGGCTACACCTTC.